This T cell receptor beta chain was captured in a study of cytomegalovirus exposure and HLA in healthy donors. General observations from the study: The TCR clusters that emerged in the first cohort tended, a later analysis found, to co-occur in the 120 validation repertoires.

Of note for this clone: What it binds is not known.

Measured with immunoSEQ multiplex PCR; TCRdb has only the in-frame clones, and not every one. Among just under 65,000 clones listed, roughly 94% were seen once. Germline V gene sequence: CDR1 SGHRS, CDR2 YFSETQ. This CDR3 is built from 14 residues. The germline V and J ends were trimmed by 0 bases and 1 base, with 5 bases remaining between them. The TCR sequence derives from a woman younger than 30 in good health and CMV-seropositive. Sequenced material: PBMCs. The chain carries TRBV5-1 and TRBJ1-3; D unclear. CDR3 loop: CASSLGASGNTIYF. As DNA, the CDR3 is TGCGCCAGCAGCTTGGGAGCTTCTGGAAACACCATATATTTT.